The clone carrying this TCR beta chain was seen only once. Time point of the sample: peripheral blood 6 weeks after treatment start. Patients suffered from locally advanced or metastatic urothelial carcinoma. The sample belongs to a study of PD-L1 blockade in urothelial cancer. Study-wide context: Of prior chemotherapy regimens, patients had received between 0 and 3. Samples of blood were analyzed 3 weeks (second dose) and 6 weeks after treatment start.

Assay used: immunoSEQ multiplex PCR; TCRdb lists only in-frame clones, some missing. The sample contains approximately 40,000 clones, roughly 90% of which appear only once. This sequence originates from a man aged 60 to 75 with urothelial cancer. The sequencing here drew on PBMCs, taken around atezolizumab (anti-PD-L1) treatment.

The CDR3 sequence is CASSLGQPGQAYGYTF. The CDR3 region has the DNA TGTGCCAGCAGCTTAGGTCAACCGGGACAGGCATATGGCTACACCTTC. The chain uses TRBV11-2 and TRBJ1-2, with 8 positions matching TRBD1. The CDR3 is 16 amino acids. Germline CDR1 reads SGHAT; CDR2 reads FQNNGV. V shed 1 base, J shed 5 bases, and the junction held 9 bases outside the gene matches.